Below are 21 T cell receptor beta chains sequenced from a single sample in a study of blood T cell repertoires in COVID-19. Sequenced by immunoSEQ multiplex PCR; TCRdb stores in-frame clones only, minus some. The table has roughly 160,000 clones, roughly 90% seen once. Material for sequencing was peripheral blood. Source of these receptors: a young man with acute or convalescent COVID-19.

J is TRBJ1-1 and V is TRBV6-4; a weak D match, TRBD1 (6 bases). With 0 bases removed from V and 6 bases from J, the gap between germline ends came to 11 bases. Germline V CDR1 and CDR2: MRHNA, SNTAGT. This CDR3 contains 14 residues. CDR3 bases: TGTGCCAGCAGTGACTCGGGACAATTAGCTGAAGCTTTCTTT. Amino acids: CASSDSGQLAEAFF.

The chain combines TRBV24-1 with TRBJ2-5, with 10 positions matching TRBD1. The CDR3 length is 17 residues. Germline trimming cut 2 bases from V and 1 base from J; bases unmatched to any gene: 6. Germline values: CDR1 KGHDR, CDR2 SFDVKD. The CDR3 here is CATSDWPGQGTQETQYF. In DNA form, the CDR3 reads TGTGCCACCAGTGATTGGCCGGGACAGGGGACCCAAGAGACCCAGTACTTC.

The CDR3: CASRETGLTGELFF. The CDR3, as DNA: TGTGCCAGTAGAGAGACAGGGCTTACCGGGGAGCTGTTTTTT. J is TRBJ2-2 and V is TRBV19, with 7 bases matching TRBD1. V lost 6 bases and J lost 5; bases outside the gene matches: 6. This CDR3 region has 14 residues. CDR1 and CDR2 from the germline V gene are LNHDA and SQIVND (reference sequence).

V is TRBV5-1 and J is TRBJ2-3; 14 bases are shared with TRBD2. V shed 4 bases, J shed 5 bases, and the junction held 12 bases outside the gene matches. The germline V gene encodes CDR1 SGHRS and CDR2 YFSETQ. The CDR3 is 18 residues long. The chain's CDR3 is CASSGRLAGGPAVDTQYF. CDR3 sequence (DNA): TGCGCCAGCAGCGGAAGACTAGCGGGGGGGCCGGCGGTAGATACGCAGTATTTT.

The chain couples TRBV18 to TRBJ1-1; D gene ambiguous. The ends were cut back, 3 bases at V and 5 bases at J, with 7 bases in the middle. Germline-derived CDR1 and CDR2 are KGHSH and LQKENI. The CDR3 has 12 residues. CDR3 region: CASSPAGTEAFF. The CDR3 region has the DNA TGTGCCAGCTCACCTGCCGGGACTGAAGCTTTCTTT.

The genes are TRBV24-1 and TRBJ2-3; tentatively, D is TRBD1 (6 bases). The length of the CDR3 is 13 residues. Trimming stripped 7 bases from V and 2 bases from J, with 9 bases between. From germline, CDR1 is KGHDR and CDR2 SFDVKD. The CDR3 sequence is CATRGHSTDTQYF. CDR3 coding DNA: TGTGCCACCAGGGGACACTCCACAGATACGCAGTATTTT.

CDR3 DNA sequence: TGCAGCGTCAACCGGGACTCAAAAGAGACCCAGTACTTC. Residues: CSVNRDSKETQYF. The V gene is TRBV29-1, the J gene TRBJ2-5, with D possibly matching TRBD2 (6 bases). The CDR3 covers 13 residues. The germline V gene has CDR1 SQVTM and CDR2 ANQGSEA. Trimming took 6 bases from V and 3 from J, leaving 14 bases between them.

This clone occurred a few times. The chain joins TRBV2 to TRBJ2-7; D gene ambiguous. This CDR3 is built from 12 residues. Germline loops: CDR1 SNHLY, CDR2 FYNNEI. V was pared by 5 bases and J by 0 bases, with 5 bases between. The CDR3 is CASSLSSYEQYF. CDR3 nucleotide sequence: TGTGCCAGCAGTCTGAGCTCCTACGAGCAGTACTTC.

The CDR3 loop is CARSSDRDRGKNTEAFF. DNA for the CDR3: TGTGCCAGAAGCTCGGACCGGGACAGGGGCAAGAACACTGAAGCTTTCTTT. V and J are TRBV5-3 and TRBJ1-1; 10 bases map to TRBD1. TRBV5-3 qualifies as an ORF whose function is uncertain. This CDR3 is 17 amino acids long. With 3 bases clipped from V and 1 base from J, the junction kept 9 bases outside the gene matches.

The chain employs TRBV5-6 and TRBJ2-1, with D unresolved. This CDR3 spans 12 amino acids. The V gene lost 4 bases and the J gene lost 4 bases, with 6 bases spanning the gap. Germline V gene sequence: CDR1 SGHDT, CDR2 YYEEEE. CDR3 sequence reads: CASSLQYNEQFF. CDR3 coding DNA: TGTGCCAGCAGCCTACAGTACAATGAGCAGTTCTTC. The full variable domain, rest sourced from reference TRBV5-6 and TRBJ2-1, is DAGVTQSPTHLIKTRGQQVTLRCSPKSGHDTVSWYQQALGQGPQFIFQYYEEEERQRGNFPDRFSGHQFPNYSSELNVNALLLGDSALYLCASSLQYNEQFFGPGTRLTVL.

The chain recombines TRBV19 with TRBJ2-5; 11 nucleotides align to TRBD2. With 4 bases clipped from V and 4 bases from J, the junction kept 8 bases outside the gene matches. This CDR3 spans 16 amino acids. Germline CDR1 LNHDA, CDR2 SQIVND (reference sequence). The CDR3 spells CASSTPPTSGRETQYF. CDR3 sequence (DNA): TGTGCCAGTAGTACTCCCCCAACTAGCGGGAGAGAGACCCAGTACTTC. Variable domain in full (rest from reference TRBV19 and TRBJ2-5): DGGITQSPKYLFRKEGQNVTLSCEQNLNHDAMYWYRQDPGQGLRLIYYSQIVNDFQKGDIAEGYSVSREKKESFPLTVTSAQKNPTAFYLCASSTPPTSGRETQYFGPGTRLLVL.

The V gene is TRBV5-6, the J gene TRBJ1-4; D remains ambiguous. The length of the CDR3 is 14 residues. The ends were cut back, 2 bases at V and 6 bases at J, with 11 bases in the middle. The germline CDR1 and CDR2 sequences are SGHDT and YYEEEE. The CDR3 spells CASSLGGNDEKLFF. CDR3 coding DNA: TGTGCCAGCAGCTTAGGAGGTAACGATGAAAAACTGTTTTTT.

The chain employs TRBV4-1 and TRBJ1-1, with D perhaps matching TRBD1 (5 bases). V was clipped by 4 bases and J by 5 bases, with 14 bases between them. The CDR3 is made up of 14 amino acids. The germline V gene has CDR1 MGHRA and CDR2 YSYEKL. Written as DNA, the CDR3 is TGCGCCAGCAGCCCAGGCCCAGGGCGAACTGAAGCTTTCTTT. Amino acid sequence: CASSPGPGRTEAFF.

This clone has more than one count but fewer than ten. The chain joins TRBV5-5 to TRBJ1-5; D perhaps matches TRBD1 (6 bases). V lost 0 bases and J 3 bases, leaving 10 bases between the germline ends. CDR1 is SGHKS and CDR2 is YYEKEE in the germline V gene (reference sequence). This CDR3 has 15 amino acids. CDR3 DNA: TGTGCCAGCAGCTTGGCAACAGGGACCAATCAGCCCCAGCATTTT. Protein sequence: CASSLATGTNQPQHF.

This chain joins TRBV9 and TRBJ1-6; tentatively, D is TRBD1 (5 bases). There are 14 residues in the CDR3. Between the trimmed V and J ends, which lost 4 bases and 8 bases, there was a span of 13 bases. In germline, CDR1 is SGDLS, CDR2 YYNGEE. The CDR3 reads CASSPWRGDSPLHF. DNA for the CDR3: TGTGCCAGCAGCCCTTGGAGGGGCGATTCACCCCTCCACTTT.

This sequence joins TRBV29-1 and TRBJ2-7; 8 positions agree with TRBD1. J gave up 3 bases and V 4 bases, and 5 bases lay outside the gene matches. This CDR3 is built from 13 residues. The germline V gene has CDR1 SQVTM and CDR2 ANQGSEA. CDR3 coding DNA: TGCAGCGTTGCCGAGACAGGGGTCTACGAGCAGTACTTC. It translates to CSVAETGVYEQYF.

The V and J genes are TRBV11-2 and TRBJ2-5; 10 bases fit TRBD2. The CDR3 sequence is 15 residues long. Trimming at V came to 3 bases and at J to 4 bases, leaving 5 bases not matched to a gene. Germline CDR1 and CDR2: SGHAT and FQNNGV. The CDR3 bases are TGTGCCAGCAGCTTTCAGCGGGAGGGCCCAGAGACCCAGTACTTC. As protein: CASSFQREGPETQYF. The variable domain in full, with the rest retrieved from reference TRBV11-2 and TRBJ2-5, is EAGVAQSPRYKIIEKRQSVAFWCNPISGHATLYWYQQILGQGPKLLIQFQNNGVVDDSQLPKDRFSAERLKGVDSTLKIQPAKLEDSAVYLCASSFQREGPETQYFGPGTRLLVL.

This rearrangement joins TRBV5-4 to TRBJ2-1; TRBD2 aligns across 7 bases. Germline V gene sequence: CDR1 SGHNT, CDR2 YYREEE (reference sequence). The CDR3 runs to 14 residues. J was trimmed by 5 bases and V by 3 bases; bases with no gene match: 5. Here the CDR3 DNA reads TGTGCCAGCAGCTCCGGGGGGAGGGACAATGAGCAGTTCTTC. The encoded protein is CASSSGGRDNEQFF.

CDR3 bases: TGTGCCAGCAGCCCCATAGGCGGGAATACGCAGTATTTT. Protein product: CASSPIGGNTQYF. The rearrangement uses TRBV5-4 and TRBJ2-3; possibly TRBD2 for D (6 bases). The V gene's germline CDR1 is SGHNT and CDR2 YYREEE (reference sequence). The CDR3 loop spans 13 amino acids. The V gene lost 4 bases and the J gene lost 7 bases, with 13 bases spanning the gap.

The V call is TRBV29-1, the J call TRBJ2-2, with 14 bases matching TRBD2. V lost 7 bases to trimming and J lost 6 bases; unmatched junction nucleotides: 4. Germline V lookup: CDR1 SQVTM, CDR2 ANQGSEA. This CDR3 is 14 amino acids long. The CDR3 here is CSAGTSGGAGELFF. CDR3 coding DNA: TGCAGCGCTGGGACTAGCGGGGGAGCCGGGGAGCTGTTTTTT.

Concerning this clone: Other DNA sequences in this sample translate to the same CDR3. The chain employs TRBV24-1 and TRBJ2-2; D unclear. The CDR3 spans 13 residues. CDR1 is KGHDR, CDR2 SFDVKD, per germline. V was pared by 7 bases and J by 1 base, with 6 bases between. The CDR3 region is CATRAGNTGELFF. Written as DNA, the CDR3 is TGTGCCACCAGGGCAGGGAACACCGGGGAGCTGTTTTTT.